This T cell receptor beta chain comes out of a study of post-analysis software for immune sequencing data. At the level of the study: Both relapsing-remitting and secondary progressive multiple sclerosis featured among the disease courses, as did progressive-relapsing multiple sclerosis.

Every TCR beta cDNA library bore unique molecular identifiers. TCRdb ran MiXCR on the PCR reads and lists one entry per CDR3 protein. The table lists 650,000 to 900,000 distinct CDR3 sequences, approximately 44% of them singletons. This clonotype came up many times. The sequenced sample was blood. The sequence derives from a girl aged 5-17 years with multiple sclerosis.

The CDR3 bases are TGTGCCACCAGCAGAGATCTGGGACAGGGGCGGGAGACCCAGTACTTC. It translates to CATSRDLGQGRETQYF. The chain couples TRBV15 to TRBJ2-5; 10 positions agree with TRBD1. With 0 bases clipped from V and 5 bases from J, the junction kept 6 bases outside the gene matches. There are 16 residues in the CDR3. The germline CDR1 and CDR2 sequences are LNHNV and YYDKDF (reference sequence).